This TCR beta chain came from a study of blood T cell repertoires in COVID-19. The wider study: The United States, Italy and Spain provided the acute and convalescent COVID-19 samples. The analysed material was cDNA or gDNA that came from T cells, B-cell-depleted T cells, or PBMCs.

Per the original data handling: Estimates of nucleated cell counts were drawn from the amplification of reference gene primers. Profiling relied on immunoSEQ multiplex PCR, and the TCRdb table lists in-frame clones only, not all of them. Clone size and V and J calls were adopted from that table, with D and trimming inferred from the DNA. The sample shows roughly 53,000 clones, around nine tenths of them seen only once. This CDR3 region has 13 residues. V lost 6 bases and J lost 2, with 10 bases in between. The TCR comes from a human donor in a cohort sampled during active COVID-19. J is TRBJ1-1 and V is TRBV12-3 or TRBV12-4; D is uncertain. Source material: peripheral blood. CDR3 DNA sequence: TGTGCCAGCAGCCGTTCCCCCAACACTGAAGCTTTCTTT. Protein: CASSRSPNTEAFF.